This T cell receptor beta chain was retrieved from a study of blood T cell repertoires in COVID-19. Overall study: The origin of the acute and convalescent COVID-19 samples was the United States, Italy and Spain. In each case, the material was cDNA or gDNA derived from T cells, B-cell-depleted T cells, or PBMCs.

This CDR3 has 14 residues. V dropped 3 bases and J dropped 0 bases, with 7 bases sitting between them. Germline V gene data show CDR1 as LNHDA and CDR2 as SQIVND (reference sequence). Here immunoSEQ multiplex PCR was the method, and the copy in TCRdb shows in-frame clones only, minus some. This table has about 220,000 clones, 80% to 85% appearing once. The chain has TRBV19 and TRBJ2-3, with D perhaps matching TRBD1 (5 bases). This TCR came from a woman younger than 45 who had recovered from COVID-19. Sequencing was carried out using peripheral blood. The CDR3 DNA sequence: TGTGCCAGTAGTATCAGGGCGAGCACAGATACGCAGTATTTT. Translated: CASSIRASTDTQYF.